This entry lists 20 T cell receptor beta chains sequenced from one sample in a study of blood T cell repertoires in COVID-19. Some clones are missing from TCRdb's copy, which holds only in-frame ones; the method was immunoSEQ multiplex PCR. The table has over 250,000 clones, around 90% seen once. The sequencing input was PBMCs or T cells enriched from blood (not recorded which). These receptors all come from a woman in her late teens or twenties who had recovered from COVID-19.

The rearrangement joins TRBV13 to TRBJ1-2; 7 bases are shared with TRBD1. The CDR3 consists of 14 residues. Per the germline V gene, CDR1 is PRHDT and CDR2 is FYEKMQ (reference sequence). Trimming at V came to 6 bases and at J to 5 bases, leaving 9 bases not matched to a gene. The CDR3 here is CASSVRDRRYGYTF. The CDR3 nucleotides read TGTGCCAGCAGTGTGAGGGACAGAAGGTATGGCTACACCTTC.

Only a few counts were recorded for this clone. The chain employs TRBV28 and TRBJ2-7, with 12 bases aligning to TRBD1. Germline V gene lookup returns CDR1 MDHEN and CDR2 SYDVKM. This CDR3 contains 16 residues. V gave up 7 bases and J gave up 2 bases; unmatched junction bases: 9. In nucleotides, the CDR3 is TGTGCCAGCACCAAATGGGGACAGGGGGCCACCTACGAGCAGTACTTC. Protein: CASTKWGQGATYEQYF.

Here the CDR3 reads CASTGLAGVYNEQFF. CDR3 DNA: TGTGCCAGCACCGGGCTAGCGGGAGTATACAATGAGCAGTTCTTC. The rearrangement links TRBV6-5 to TRBJ2-1; TRBD2 matches at 10 bases. V lost 7 bases and J lost 4; bases outside the gene matches: 7. CDR3 size: 15 residues. The germline V gene encodes CDR1 MNHEY and CDR2 SVGAGI.

The V call is TRBV10-2, the J call TRBJ2-2; TRBD1 agrees at 7 bases. J lost 3 bases, V lost 9 bases, and 7 bases had no gene match. The length of the CDR3 is 14 residues. Germline CDR1 WSHSY, CDR2 SAAADI. CDR3 loop: CASGPGQYTGELFF. The DNA of the CDR3 is TGCGCCAGTGGACCGGGACAGTACACCGGGGAGCTGTTTTTT.

This rearrangement joins TRBV25-1 to TRBJ2-5; D may be TRBD2 (6 bases). The CDR3 spans 15 residues. V gave up 5 bases and J gave up 5 bases, with 18 bases separating them. The germline CDR1 and CDR2 sequences are MGHDK and SYGVNS. The CDR3 DNA is TGTGCCAGCAGTCGCGGCTTAGGAGGGTTGGAGACCCAGTACTTC. Translated, it gives CASSRGLGGLETQYF.

This clone was observed a single time. V and J are TRBV1 and TRBJ1-2; the D call of TRBD1 is as the table states it, not checked on the DNA. TRBV1 has pseudogene status. The length of the CDR3 is 19 residues. The CDR3 here is CTSSQEAASSRTGDHGYTF. CDR3 bases: TGCACCAGCAGCCAAGAAGCCGCCTCGTCAAGGACAGGGGATCATGGCTACACCTTC.

This chain links TRBV20-1 with TRBJ2-1; unclear D gene. Germline V lookup: CDR1 DFQATT, CDR2 SNEGSKA (reference sequence). The V end lost 3 bases, the J end lost 0 bases, and 18 bases lay between the germline ends. The CDR3 has 17 amino acids. CDR3 amino acids: CSASLSGSISSYNEQFF. Here the CDR3 DNA reads TGCAGTGCTAGTTTATCAGGTTCCATTAGCTCCTACAATGAGCAGTTCTTC.

This chain connects TRBV7-2 to TRBJ1-2, with D possibly matching TRBD1 (5 bases). This CDR3 has 16 amino acids. The germline V and J ends were trimmed by 4 bases and 6 bases, with 21 bases remaining between them. Germline values: CDR1 SGHTA, CDR2 FQGNSA. The CDR3 sequence: CASSSANPGRAHGYTF. The DNA for the CDR3 is TGTGCCAGCAGCTCCGCTAACCCGGGCAGGGCGCATGGCTACACCTTC.

This chain connects TRBV30 to TRBJ2-4, with 8 nucleotides matching TRBD1. The germline V gene has CDR1 GTSNPN and CDR2 SVGIG (reference sequence). J lost 6 bases, V lost 2 bases, and 6 bases had no gene match. CDR3 length equals 14 residues. The DNA of the CDR3 is TGTGCCTGGAGTCCAGGGGGCAACCGAAACATTCAGTACTTC. Its protein product is CAWSPGGNRNIQYF.

This chain joins TRBV4-3 and TRBJ1-2, with 10 bases fitting TRBD1. This CDR3 is built from 17 residues. The junction had 13 bases not matched to a gene; V was cut back by 1 base and J by 8 bases. The germline V gene has CDR1 LGHNA and CDR2 YSLEER. Here the CDR3 DNA reads TGCGCCAGCAGCCAAGTCCCGGGACAGGGGATTACGTTAGGCTACACCTTC. This codes for CASSQVPGQGITLGYTF.

The CDR3 bases are TGTGCCAGCACAGGGACAGGAGGGAACACCGGGGAGCTGTTTTTT. It is translated as CASTGTGGNTGELFF. The J gene is TRBJ2-2, the V gene TRBV4-2, with 8 bases matching TRBD1. There are 15 residues in the CDR3. The V gene end was trimmed by 7 bases and the J gene end by 1 base; junction bases not matched to a gene: 5. Germline values: CDR1 LGHNA, CDR2 YNFKEQ.

The chain recombines TRBV7-2 with TRBJ1-2; maybe TRBD1 (6 bases). Germline lookup yields CDR1 SGHTA and CDR2 FQGNSA. V gave up 5 bases and J gave up 3 bases, with 13 bases separating them. The CDR3 is 14 amino acids. The CDR3 DNA is TGTGCCAGCAGCCCGGGGGGCGGCTACTATGGCTACACCTTC. Its translation: CASSPGGGYYGYTF.

This clone has just one count. The rearrangement uses TRBV7-2 and TRBJ2-1, with 8 positions matching TRBD2. The length of the CDR3 is 17 residues. Germline V gene sequence: CDR1 SGHTA, CDR2 FQGNSA. The V segment lost 2 bases and the J segment 3 bases; nucleotides outside the gene matches: 9. CDR3 bases: TGTGCCAGCAGCTTATATCACGCGGGAGGACTCTACAATGAGCAGTTCTTC. It specifies CASSLYHAGGLYNEQFF.

This chain joins TRBV7-9 and TRBJ2-5, with 12 bases fitting TRBD2. CDR3 length equals 15 residues. The germline V gene encodes CDR1 SEHNR and CDR2 FQNEAQ (reference sequence). V shed 6 bases, J shed 4 bases, and the junction held 6 bases outside the gene matches. The CDR3 protein is CASSSTSGRGETQYF. CDR3 nucleotides: TGTGCCAGCAGTTCGACTAGCGGGAGAGGAGAGACCCAGTACTTC.

This sequence joins TRBV5-4 and TRBJ2-6; D may be TRBD2 (6 bases). V dropped 3 bases and J dropped 5 bases, with 15 bases sitting between them. CDR3 size: 16 residues. Germline assignment: CDR1 SGHNT and CDR2 YYREEE (reference sequence). The CDR3 sequence: CASSSGTVGRANVLTF. CDR3 nucleotides: TGTGCCAGCAGCTCCGGGACTGTCGGAAGGGCCAACGTCCTGACTTTC.

The chain combines TRBV13 with TRBJ2-7; TRBD1 matches at 7 bases. CDR3 length equals 17 residues. After removal of 2 bases from V and 0 bases from J, the junction contained 10 bases not matched to a gene. The germline V gene encodes CDR1 PRHDT and CDR2 FYEKMQ (reference sequence). CDR3 sequence: CASSLNGRGGFSYEQYF. CDR3 nucleotide sequence: TGTGCCAGCAGCTTAAATGGGAGAGGGGGCTTCTCCTACGAGCAGTACTTC.

This sequence joins TRBV7-2 and TRBJ2-7; D not certain. This CDR3 comprises 13 residues. Trimming cost V 3 bases and J 3 bases, with 9 bases left between them. The germline gives CDR1 SGHTA, CDR2 FQGNSA. The DNA for the CDR3 is TGTGCCAGCAGCTTCGAGAGGCGCTACGAGCAGTACTTC. Its protein is CASSFERRYEQYF. Variable domain in full (rest from reference TRBV7-2 and TRBJ2-7): GAGVSQSPSNKVTEKGKDVELRCDPISGHTALYWYRQSLGQGLEFLIYFQGNSAPDKSGLPSDRFSAERTGGSVSTLTIQRTQQEDSAVYLCASSFERRYEQYFGPGTRLTVT.

The chain carries TRBV7-3 and TRBJ2-1, with D maybe TRBD2 (6 bases). CDR1 is SGHTA, CDR2 FQGTGA, per germline. This CDR3 region has 13 residues. The V gene lost 4 bases and the J gene lost 9 bases, with 13 bases spanning the gap. CDR3 residues: CASSSTSFSEQFF. Written as DNA, the CDR3 is TGTGCCAGCAGCTCTACTAGCTTCAGTGAGCAGTTCTTC.

The table lists this clone with a count of one. The chain carries TRBV4-2 and TRBJ1-1; unclear D gene. The CDR3 is made up of 16 amino acids. Germline V CDR1 and CDR2: LGHNA, YNFKEQ. V lost 0 bases to trimming and J lost 1 base, with 12 bases between them. CDR3 region: CASSQDHGVGNTEAFF. CDR3 coding DNA: TGTGCCAGCAGCCAAGATCACGGGGTGGGGAACACTGAAGCTTTCTTT.

This chain links TRBV7-2 with TRBJ2-3; 7 bases map to TRBD2. The CDR3 length is 17 residues. V gave up 1 base and J gave up 1 base; unmatched junction bases: 8. Germline CDR1 and CDR2: SGHTA and FQGNSA. CDR3 coding DNA: TGTGCCAGCAGCTTAGATTTAACAAGCGGGGGCACAGATACGCAGTATTTT. Residues: CASSLDLTSGGTDTQYF.